This T cell receptor (beta chain) emerged from a study of blood T cell repertoires in COVID-19. Overall study: Samples representing acute and convalescent COVID-19 were sourced from the United States, Italy and Spain. In each case, the material was cDNA or gDNA derived from T cells, B-cell-depleted T cells, or PBMCs.

The protocol was immunoSEQ multiplex PCR, while the TCRdb copy is restricted to in-frame clones and leaves out a portion. Among about 210,000 clones listed, around 82% were seen once. The V and J ends lost 4 bases and 4 bases respectively, with 16 bases between them. The CDR3 extends over 16 amino acids. From germline, CDR1 is KGHDR and CDR2 SFDVKD. The sequencing sample was made of peripheral blood. This TCR came from a middle-aged woman with acute or convalescent COVID-19. The chain combines TRBV24-1 with TRBJ2-1; a possible D gene is TRBD2 (6 bases). The CDR3, as DNA: TGTGCCACCAGTGACCTAGGAAGCGGGCTTTACAATGAGCAGTTCTTC. Its protein is CATSDLGSGLYNEQFF.